This T cell receptor beta chain comes out of a study of cytomegalovirus exposure and HLA in healthy donors. Study observations and caveats: In a later analysis, 16,951 TCR beta sequences were associated with HLA alleles at 0.05 false discovery rate. Data from an earlier analysis indicated that most TCR beta V segments were productive either about 87% or about 30% of the time. A later look showed TCR association rates differing by HLA locus, highest for DRB1 and lowest for HLA-C.

These donors counted as nominally healthy when sampled, but unrecorded immune exposures were likely. PCR involved 60 Vbeta and 13 Jbeta primers. Sequenced by immunoSEQ multiplex PCR; TCRdb stores in-frame clones only, minus some. Seen here are approximately 150,000 clones, over 75% observed once, and the top ten hold about 4.5%. On this clone itself: Its antigen is unidentified.

Germline CDR1 is LNHDA and CDR2 is SQIVND (reference sequence). This CDR3 is built from 13 residues. Trimming removed 2 bases from V and 5 bases from J, with 8 bases in between. This TCR came from a man aged 35 to 55 in good health and CMV-seronegative. The sample taken for sequencing was PBMCs. This chain connects TRBV19 to TRBJ2-3, with unresolved D. CDR3 region: CASSISGGDTQYF. The DNA of the CDR3 is TGTGCCAGTAGTATATCCGGCGGAGATACGCAGTATTTT.